The entry below gives a single T cell receptor beta chain sequence along with its context. In Seattle, patients joined the study during active infection and were tracked longitudinally. This record comes from a study of blood T cell repertoires in COVID-19. As for the study in general: PBMCs, B-cell-depleted T cells, or T cells provided the cDNA or gDNA that made up the material.

Germline assignment: CDR1 SGHKS and CDR2 YYEKEE (reference sequence). The CDR3 has 16 residues. V lost 0 bases, J lost 7 bases, and 7 bases stayed unmatched. How the authors handled the data: Estimated nucleated cell counts came from reference gene primer amplification. TCRdb's table, derived via immunoSEQ multiplex PCR, lists solely in-frame clones and lacks some. V and J calls and clone size are as listed in that table; D and trimming were resolved from the DNA. This sample carries some 290,000 clones, roughly 90% of them seen once, and the ten largest clones take 10% to 12%. The chain joins TRBV5-5 to TRBJ1-4; 9 nucleotides agree with TRBD1. Sequences were obtained from peripheral blood. The receptor comes from a woman in her twenties or thirties with COVID-19, enrolled during active disease. CDR3 region: CASSLAVQGASEKLFF. In nucleotides, the CDR3 is TGTGCCAGCAGCTTGGCCGTACAGGGGGCGAGTGAAAAACTGTTTTTT.